These 29 T cell receptor beta chains share one sample of origin, sequenced in a study of cytomegalovirus exposure and HLA in healthy donors (dated by TCRdb to 2017 to 2019). The library was made by the immunoSEQ multiplex PCR assay. For the multiplex PCR, a mixture combining 60 forward primers for TCR Vbeta segments and 13 reverse primers for TCR Jbeta segments was used. Not all clones reach the TCRdb copy of this immuneACCESS table, which keeps in-frame sequences only. Checked studies attribute under half of the gap to unresolved V genes and leave the rest unexplained. The sample table contains over 100,000 clones; only one count was recorded for roughly four fifths of them. Around a fifth of the sample rests with the top ten. The material sequenced was PBMCs. These receptors came from a man aged 25-45 years in good health and CMV-seropositive.

This chain joins TRBV10-3 and TRBJ1-1; D uncertain. The length of the CDR3 is 15 residues. Germline CDR1 and CDR2: ENHRY and SYGVKD. Trimming took 4 bases from V and 4 from J, leaving 16 bases between them. The CDR3 bases are TGTGCCATCAGTGCCCGGGCCTCGGAGGGCACTGAAGCTTTCTTT. Its protein is CAISARASEGTEAFF.

This chain connects TRBV14 to TRBJ2-5, with D possibly TRBD2 on 5 matching bases. The J call is in doubt because the DNA end fits TRBJ2-7 better. Germline values: CDR1 SGHDN, CDR2 FVKESK. CDR3 size: 15 residues. CDR3 amino acids: CASSRYRGLLYEQYF. In nucleotides, the CDR3 is TGTGCCAGCAGCCGGTATCGAGGGCTTCTCTACGAGCAGTACTTC.

The V call is TRBV5-4, the J call TRBJ2-3; 13 positions agree with TRBD2. CDR3 length: 17 amino acids. V shed 3 bases and J 5 bases; nucleotides not matched to a gene: 9. CDR1 is SGHNT and CDR2 is YYREEE in the germline V gene (reference sequence). CDR3 in amino acids: CASSSRLAGGFGDTQYF. In nucleotides, the CDR3 is TGTGCCAGCAGCTCCCGACTAGCGGGGGGCTTCGGAGATACGCAGTATTTT.

This rearrangement joins TRBV5-1 to TRBJ2-7; D is undetermined. Germline CDR1 and CDR2: SGHRS and YFSETQ. The length of the CDR3 is 14 residues. The V end was cut by 0 bases, the J end by 1 base, with 8 bases between. CDR3 sequence reads: CASSLDPGSYEQYF. As DNA, the CDR3 is TGCGCCAGCAGCTTGGATCCGGGTTCCTACGAGCAGTACTTC.

This sequence joins TRBV5-1 and TRBJ2-3, with 10 bases fitting TRBD1. Losses at the gene ends were 2 bases for V and 5 bases for J; bases not matched to a gene: 11. The CDR3 has 17 residues. Germline V gene sequence: CDR1 SGHRS, CDR2 YFSETQ. CDR3: CASSFTGTGVIVDTQYF. In DNA form, the CDR3 reads TGCGCCAGCAGCTTCACCGGGACAGGGGTGATAGTAGATACGCAGTATTTT. The full variable domain, rest sourced from reference TRBV5-1 and TRBJ2-3, is KAGVTQTPRYLIKTRGQQVTLSCSPISGHRSVSWYQQTPGQGLQFLFEYFSETQRNKGNFPGRFSGRQFSNSRSEMNVSTLELGDSALYLCASSFTGTGVIVDTQYFGPGTRLTVL.

This clone was detected once. The chain carries TRBV28 and TRBJ2-7, with 10 nucleotides matching TRBD1. J gave up 1 base and V 7 bases, and 16 bases lay outside the gene matches. Germline CDR1 MDHEN, CDR2 SYDVKM. The CDR3 loop spans 18 amino acids. The CDR3 DNA reads as TGTGCCAGCATTAATGGAGGCGTGGGGACAGGGGTTTCCTACGAGCAGTACTTC. This gives the protein CASINGGVGTGVSYEQYF.

This clone has a single count. This chain uses TRBV19 with TRBJ2-3, with 11 nucleotides matching TRBD2. The J segment lost 3 bases and the V segment lost 4 bases, leaving 6 bases of the junction unmatched. The CDR3 extends over 16 amino acids. CDR1 is LNHDA and CDR2 is SQIVND in the germline V gene (reference sequence). CDR3 residues: CASSTRLAGSTDTQYF. DNA for the CDR3: TGTGCCAGTAGTACCAGACTAGCGGGGTCGACAGATACGCAGTATTTT.

This clone has only one observation. The gene calls are TRBV19 and TRBJ1-4; 7 bases are a match to TRBD1. Germline assignment: CDR1 LNHDA and CDR2 SQIVND (reference sequence). CDR3 length: 17 residues. The ends lost 0 bases at V and 7 bases at J; junction bases unmatched: 11. The CDR3 here is CASSIDPGTALGEKLFF. In nucleotides, the CDR3 is TGTGCCAGTAGTATAGACCCCGGGACAGCGTTGGGTGAAAAACTGTTTTTT.

The gene calls are TRBV5-1 and TRBJ1-3; no clear D. The CDR3 is 13 amino acids. Trimming cost V 6 bases and J 2 bases, with 9 bases left between them. Germline-derived CDR1 and CDR2 are SGHRS and YFSETQ. CDR3 sequence: CASKEGAGNTIYF. The CDR3 DNA sequence: TGCGCCAGCAAGGAGGGAGCTGGAAACACCATATATTTT.

The gene calls are TRBV5-6 and TRBJ1-2, with D perhaps TRBD1 (5 bases). Looked up from germline, CDR1 is SGHDT and CDR2 is YYEEEE. V gave up 4 bases and J gave up 5 bases, with 18 bases separating them. CDR3 length: 15 residues. Here the CDR3 reads CASSLRGGVIYGYTF. CDR3 nucleotides: TGTGCCAGCAGCCTCCGGGGGGGAGTAATATATGGCTACACCTTC.

The chain joins TRBV6-5 to TRBJ1-5; D is uncertain. This CDR3 is built from 13 residues. Trimming took off 7 bases at V and 2 bases at J, with 9 bases between the two ends. Germline V CDR1 and CDR2: MNHEY, SVGAGI. The CDR3 DNA sequence: TGTGCCAGCACTAGAGGCGGCAATCAGCCCCAGCATTTT. Protein product: CASTRGGNQPQHF.

This chain connects TRBV6-1 to TRBJ2-5; 9 bases match TRBD1. CDR1 and CDR2 (germline): MNHNS, SASEGT. V was pared by 7 bases and J by 5 bases, with 11 bases of the junction left unmatched. The CDR3 length is 15 residues. As DNA, the CDR3 is TGTGCCAGCAAGAGAGGGGGACAGGGATCGGAGACCCAGTACTTC. Protein product: CASKRGGQGSETQYF.

As for this clone: A read error is likely, as this CDR3 ends without the conserved phenylalanine or tryptophan. J is TRBJ2-7 and V is TRBV4-1, with TRBD1 as a possible D gene (5 bases). Trimming removed 1 base from V and 2 bases from J, with 21 bases in between. The CDR3 totals 18 residues. Per germline, CDR1 MGHRA and CDR2 YSYEKL. CDR3 sequence: CASSQGQFYPGWTYEQYI. As DNA, the CDR3 is TGCGCCAGCAGCCAAGGACAGTTTTATCCTGGGTGGACCTACGAGCAGTACATC.

This clone was seen only once. The V and J genes are TRBV6-6 and TRBJ1-5; D remains unclear. Trimming cost V 2 bases and J 4 bases, with 9 bases left between them. CDR1 and CDR2 (germline): MNHNY, SVGAGI (reference sequence). The CDR3 is 14 residues long. Here the CDR3 reads CASSYRSGNQPQHF. The CDR3 coding sequence is TGTGCCAGCAGTTACAGATCCGGGAATCAGCCCCAGCATTTT.

This clone was seen just once. This rearrangement joins TRBV11-2 to TRBJ1-1; D unclear. The CDR3 has 13 amino acids. CDR1 and CDR2 from the germline V gene are SGHAT and FQNNGV. With 1 base removed from V and 4 bases from J, the gap between germline ends came to 7 bases. This CDR3 reads CASSLVSGTEAFF. The DNA of the CDR3 is TGTGCCAGCAGCTTAGTTTCGGGCACTGAAGCTTTCTTT.

V and J are TRBV11-2 and TRBJ2-1; no firm D call. V dropped 1 base and J dropped 5 bases, with 9 bases sitting between them. Germline loops: CDR1 SGHAT, CDR2 FQNNGV. The CDR3 runs 14 residues. The CDR3 here is CASSLGSQDNEQFF. The CDR3 DNA reads as TGTGCCAGCAGCTTAGGATCCCAGGACAATGAGCAGTTCTTC.

This clone was observed a handful of times. This chain links TRBV5-6 with TRBJ2-2; TRBD1 is a possible D gene (7 bases). The CDR3 totals 16 residues. Germline lookup yields CDR1 SGHDT and CDR2 YYEEEE. V lost 4 bases, J lost 3 bases, and 16 bases lay in between. The CDR3: CASSPRGAPDTGELFF. The CDR3, as DNA: TGTGCCAGCAGCCCCAGGGGGGCCCCGGACACCGGGGAGCTGTTTTTT. Based on the CDR3 plus reference TRBV5-6 and TRBJ2-2, the full variable domain is DAGVTQSPTHLIKTRGQQVTLRCSPKSGHDTVSWYQQALGQGPQFIFQYYEEEERQRGNFPDRFSGHQFPNYSSELNVNALLLGDSALYLCASSPRGAPDTGELFFGEGSRLTVL.

J is TRBJ2-1 and V is TRBV27, with 10 bases fitting TRBD1. Looked up from germline, CDR1 is MNHEY and CDR2 is SMNVEV (reference sequence). The CDR3 length is 18 residues. The trim removed 5 bases at V and 4 bases at J, leaving 14 bases unmatched. CDR3 amino acids: CASSPQPRTGGAYNEQFF. The CDR3 DNA sequence: TGTGCCAGCAGTCCACAACCAAGGACAGGGGGAGCATACAATGAGCAGTTCTTC.

The genes are TRBV2 and TRBJ2-1, with a weak D call TRBD2 (6 bases). This CDR3 is 17 amino acids long. Per the germline V gene, CDR1 is SNHLY and CDR2 is FYNNEI. The V and J ends lost 8 bases and 8 bases respectively, with 28 bases between them. The CDR3 sequence: CASGIENSGTTGDEQFF. Written as DNA, the CDR3 is TGTGCCAGCGGCATAGAAAATAGCGGAACGACGGGCGATGAGCAGTTCTTC.

A single count supports this clone. The chain's CDR3 is CASSFLRVSGGTQYF. CDR3 DNA sequence: TGTGCCAGCAGCTTTCTCCGCGTCAGCGGGGGGACCCAGTACTTC. The chain uses TRBV5-5 and TRBJ2-5, with TRBD2 matching over 8 bases. Looked up from germline, CDR1 is SGHKS and CDR2 is YYEKEE (reference sequence). The length of the CDR3 is 15 residues. V lost 2 bases and J lost 7; bases outside the gene matches: 10.

The V call is TRBV6-5, the J call TRBJ2-5, with TRBD2 matching over 14 bases. CDR3 length equals 16 residues. V dropped 2 bases and J dropped 3; count of bases not matched to a gene: 2. Germline V gene sequence: CDR1 MNHEY, CDR2 SVGAGI. CDR3 amino acids: CASSYPTSGGEETQYF. The CDR3 coding sequence is TGTGCCAGCAGTTACCCGACTAGCGGGGGGGAAGAGACCCAGTACTTC.

This sequence joins TRBV13 and TRBJ2-5; maybe TRBD2 (5 bases). The ends were cut back, 5 bases at V and 1 base at J, with 17 bases in the middle. Per germline, CDR1 PRHDT and CDR2 FYEKMQ (reference sequence). The CDR3 extends over 16 amino acids. The CDR3 is CASSPSWAGRQETQYF. CDR3 nucleotide sequence: TGTGCCAGCAGCCCCTCCTGGGCGGGTCGCCAAGAGACCCAGTACTTC.

This clone was picked up one time. The chain uses TRBV28 and TRBJ2-3, with unresolved D. The CDR3 is 13 amino acids. Trimming took off 3 bases at V and 6 bases at J, with 10 bases between the two ends. In germline, CDR1 is MDHEN, CDR2 SYDVKM. The CDR3 region is CASSLQISDTQYF. The CDR3 bases are TGTGCCAGCAGTTTGCAGATCTCGGATACGCAGTATTTT.

The rearrangement links TRBV15 to TRBJ1-2, with TRBD1 identical over 8 bases. Germline assignment: CDR1 LNHNV and CDR2 YYDKDF (reference sequence). V gave up 0 bases and J gave up 3 bases; unmatched junction bases: 3. CDR3 length equals 15 residues. CDR3 bases: TGTGCCACCAGCAGAGATGGACAGGGTCACTATGGCTACACCTTC. It codes for CATSRDGQGHYGYTF.

Written as DNA, the CDR3 is TGTGCCATCAGTGAAGGACTAGCGGGGCCGTACAATGAGCAGTTCTTC. The encoded protein is CAISEGLAGPYNEQFF. The V and J genes are TRBV10-3 and TRBJ2-1, with TRBD2 matching over 12 bases. The CDR3 extends over 16 amino acids. The V gene's germline CDR1 is ENHRY and CDR2 SYGVKD. J lost 4 bases, V lost 3 bases, and 4 bases had no gene match.

The J gene is TRBJ2-1, the V gene TRBV6-1, with TRBD2 matching 9 bases. Germline-derived CDR1 and CDR2 are MNHNS and SASEGT. V shed 6 bases and J 7 bases; nucleotides not matched to a gene: 10. This CDR3 is 15 amino acids long. The DNA of the CDR3 is TGTGCCAGCAGGGGGCGGGGGGGCCAGAGGAATGAGCAGTTCTTC. It is translated as CASRGRGGQRNEQFF.

V and J are TRBV5-6 and TRBJ2-1, with a possible D match to TRBD1 (5 bases). CDR1 SGHDT and CDR2 YYEEEE come from the germline V gene. This CDR3 is 12 amino acids long. V was cut by 4 bases and J by 6 bases, with 8 bases left in between. For the CDR3, the DNA is TGTGCCAGCAGCGAAAGGGGCAATGAGCAGTTCTTC. Translated, it gives CASSERGNEQFF.

This chain joins TRBV7-9 and TRBJ1-5; the match to TRBD1 covers 10 bases. Germline V CDR1 and CDR2: SEHNR, FQNEAQ (reference sequence). V lost 5 bases and J lost 3; bases outside the gene matches: 4. CDR3 length: 15 residues. This CDR3 reads CASSAGTGDNQPQHF. As DNA, the CDR3 is TGTGCCAGCAGCGCGGGGACAGGGGACAATCAGCCCCAGCATTTT.

V is TRBV6-1 and J is TRBJ2-1; 12 nucleotides agree with TRBD2. The CDR3 loop spans 16 amino acids. The ends lost 2 bases at V and 8 bases at J; junction bases unmatched: 7. Germline CDR1 is MNHNS and CDR2 is SASEGT. In DNA form, the CDR3 reads TGTGCCAGCAGTGAACTGGCTAGCGGGAGGGTCGATGAGCAGTTCTTC. The encoded protein is CASSELASGRVDEQFF.